This paragraph reports one T cell receptor (beta chain). Clones were sequenced by immunoSEQ multiplex PCR, and TCRdb holds only the in-frame ones, with some missing. The sample has 250,000 to 300,000 clones, roughly 87% seen once. The data derive from a study of blood T cell repertoires in COVID-19. This TCR derives from a woman in her 30s who had recovered from COVID-19. Source material: PBMCs or T cells enriched from blood (not recorded which).

Here the CDR3 DNA reads TGTGCCAGCAGCTCCCGCGGGAGGCCCTGGGAGCAGTACTTC. Translation gives CASSSRGRPWEQYF. The chain combines TRBV13 with TRBJ2-7; TRBD2 matches 8 bases. Germline-derived CDR1 and CDR2 are PRHDT and FYEKMQ (reference sequence). The V segment lost 4 bases and the J segment 7 bases; nucleotides outside the gene matches: 9. The length of the CDR3 is 14 residues.